These T cell receptor beta chains were read from a single sample in a study of blood T cell repertoires in COVID-19. Here immunoSEQ multiplex PCR was the method, and the copy in TCRdb shows in-frame clones only, minus some. The sample records about 220,000 clones, 88% being singletons. The sample comprised PBMCs or T cells enriched from blood (not recorded which). Receptors originate from a woman in her twenties or thirties who had recovered from COVID-19. The CDR3 runs from the conserved cysteine through the conserved F or W. D genes are given only for firm matches. A row's size may be missing; if present it is once, few, many or a size class.

DNA: TGCGCCAGCAGCCGGATCGGACAGGGGGCCGATACGCAGTATTTT
CDR3: CASSRIGQGADTQYF
V: TRBV4-3
D: TRBD1
size: .
J: TRBJ2-3

DNA: TGTGCCAGCAGCCTAAGACAGGGGGCTAATTCACCCCTCCACTTT
CDR3: CASSLRQGANSPLHF
V: TRBV14
D: TRBD1
size: .
J: TRBJ1-6

DNA: TGTGCCAGCAGTCTAGGCGGGGGAACCGGGGAGCTGTTTTTT
CDR3: CASSLGGGTGELFF
V: TRBV7-3
D: TRBD2
size: .
J: TRBJ2-2

DNA: TGTGCCAGCAGCCAAGATAGGACAACCTACGAGCAGTACTTC
CDR3: CASSQDRTTYEQYF
V: TRBV3-1/TRBV3-2
D: .
size: .
J: TRBJ2-7

DNA: TGCAGCGTTGAAGCGACAGGGGGGGGTAACTATGGCTACACCTTC
CDR3: CSVEATGGGNYGYTF
V: TRBV29-1
D: TRBD1
size: once
J: TRBJ1-2

DNA: TGCGCCAGCAGCAGGGGGACTAGCTACGAGCAGTACTTC
CDR3: CASSRGTSYEQYF
V: TRBV4-3
D: TRBD2
size: .
J: TRBJ2-7

DNA: TGTGCCAGCAGTCTCCAGCCGGGACAGGGGGCGACATGGTCCGGAAACACCATATATTTT
CDR3: CASSLQPGQGATWSGNTIYF
V: TRBV6-2/TRBV6-3
D: TRBD1
size: .
J: TRBJ1-3

DNA: TGCGCCAGCAGCTTGGGGACAGAGGGCGAGCAGTACTTC
CDR3: CASSLGTEGEQYF
V: TRBV5-1
D: .
size: many
J: TRBJ2-7

DNA: TGTGCCAGCAGCGTAGAATCTGGACAGGGGGTGAGACCAAACTATGGCTACACCTTC
CDR3: CASSVESGQGVRPNYGYTF
V: TRBV9
D: TRBD1
size: .
J: TRBJ1-2

DNA: TGCGCCAGCAGCCATACGGGACAGCCTTTCTCTGGAAACACCATATATTTT
CDR3: CASSHTGQPFSGNTIYF
V: TRBV5-1
D: TRBD1
size: .
J: TRBJ1-3

DNA: TGTGCCAGCAGGCAGGTGACCGGGGAGCTGTTTTTT
CDR3: CASRQVTGELFF
V: TRBV6-6
D: .
size: .
J: TRBJ2-2

DNA: TGCGCCAGCAGCCAAGGGGGGGAGAACACTGAAGCTTTCTTT
CDR3: CASSQGGENTEAFF
V: TRBV4-1
D: .
size: .
J: TRBJ1-1

DNA: TGTGCCAGCAGTTACGGGACACGTAACTATGGCTACACCTTC
CDR3: CASSYGTRNYGYTF
V: TRBV6-5
D: .
size: .
J: TRBJ1-2

DNA: TGTGCCAGCAGTTACTCGAGGGCCGGTGGACCCGGGGAGCTGTTTTTT
CDR3: CASSYSRAGGPGELFF
V: TRBV6-5
D: .
size: .
J: TRBJ2-2

DNA: TGTGCCAGTAGTATTTTGAACGAGGGTCAGCCCCAGCATTTT
CDR3: CASSILNEGQPQHF
V: TRBV19
D: .
size: .
J: TRBJ1-5

DNA: TGTGCCAGTAGTAAAACAGGGTGGGGGATGAACACTGAAGCTTTCTTT
CDR3: CASSKTGWGMNTEAFF
V: TRBV19
D: .
size: .
J: TRBJ1-1

DNA: TGTGCCAGTAGTAAACAGGGCAGCTATGGCTACACCTTC
CDR3: CASSKQGSYGYTF
V: TRBV19
D: .
size: .
J: TRBJ1-2

DNA: TGTGCCACCAGCATCTATCCTTGGACAGATGATGGCTACACCTTC
CDR3: CATSIYPWTDDGYTF
V: TRBV15
D: .
size: .
J: TRBJ1-2

DNA: TGCGCCAGCAGCTTGCCCGGGACACAGAACACTGAAGCTTTCTTT
CDR3: CASSLPGTQNTEAFF
V: TRBV5-1
D: .
size: .
J: TRBJ1-1

DNA: TGTGCCAGCAGTGAAGCTCTAGCGGGGGCGGGAACCGGGGAGCTGTTTTTT
CDR3: CASSEALAGAGTGELFF
V: TRBV2
D: TRBD2
size: .
J: TRBJ2-2

DNA: TGCGCCAGTAACCCGGGACAGGGGGAAGAAAAACTGTTTTTT
CDR3: CASNPGQGEEKLFF
V: TRBV5-1
D: TRBD1
size: few
J: TRBJ1-4

DNA: TGCGCCAGCAGCCAAAGACAGGGGGAGATAACCTACGAGCAGTACTTC
CDR3: CASSQRQGEITYEQYF
V: TRBV4-1
D: TRBD1
size: .
J: TRBJ2-7

DNA: TGTGCCAGCAGTGAACTAACAGGGGTTGAGCAAGAGACCCAGTACTTC
CDR3: CASSELTGVEQETQYF
V: TRBV6-1
D: TRBD1
size: once
J: TRBJ2-5

DNA: TGTGCCAGCAGTCCAAACGGGTGGGTGCAGTACTTC
CDR3: CASSPNGWVQYF
V: TRBV27
D: .
size: .
J: TRBJ2-7

DNA: TGCGCCAGCAGAAGCGACCCAAGCTCCTACAATGAGCAGTTCTTC
CDR3: CASRSDPSSYNEQFF
V: TRBV5-1
D: .
size: .
J: TRBJ2-1

DNA: TGCGCCAGCAGCCCGAGGGCTAGAGGTGGCTACACCTTC
CDR3: CASSPRARGGYTF
V: TRBV4-3
D: .
size: .
J: TRBJ1-2

DNA: TGCGCCAGCAGCCTAAGGGACAGATCTCGCACAGATACGCAGTATTTT
CDR3: CASSLRDRSRTDTQYF
V: TRBV4-1
D: TRBD1
size: .
J: TRBJ2-3

DNA: TGTGCCAGCAGCTCCATAAAGCGGGGCTACGAGCAGTACTTC
CDR3: CASSSIKRGYEQYF
V: TRBV7-9
D: TRBD2
size: once
J: TRBJ2-7

DNA: TGTGCCAGCAGCGGCCGGGACAGTCATCAGCCCCAGCATTTT
CDR3: CASSGRDSHQPQHF
V: TRBV5-5
D: TRBD1
size: .
J: TRBJ1-5

DNA: TGCAGCGTTTTAGGGACAGGAAGTGAAAAACTGTTTTTT
CDR3: CSVLGTGSEKLFF
V: TRBV29-1
D: TRBD1
size: .
J: TRBJ1-4

DNA: TGTGCCAGCAGCTTTACGCAGGGTGACGGCTACACCTTC
CDR3: CASSFTQGDGYTF
V: TRBV7-3
D: .
size: .
J: TRBJ1-2

DNA: TGTGCCAGCTCCCCTTCAGGGGGCCTAGGTGAAAAACTGTTTTTT
CDR3: CASSPSGGLGEKLFF
V: TRBV18
D: TRBD1
size: once
J: TRBJ1-4

DNA: TGTGCCAGCAGCGTAGGGAGCGGGGGAAGCTATGAGCAGTTCTTC
CDR3: CASSVGSGGSYEQFF
V: TRBV9
D: TRBD2
size: .
J: TRBJ2-1

DNA: TGCGCCAGCAGCCAAGATGAGGTAGTGTCTGGAAACACCATATATTTT
CDR3: CASSQDEVVSGNTIYF
V: TRBV4-1
D: .
size: few
J: TRBJ1-3

DNA: TGCGCCCAGGACGGGAAAAATGAAAAACTGTTTTTT
CDR3: CAQDGKNEKLFF
V: TRBV5-1
D: .
size: .
J: TRBJ1-4

DNA: TGTGCCAGCAGCCTTAGACGTACAGGGGCCTATGGCTACACCTTC
CDR3: CASSLRRTGAYGYTF
V: TRBV7-3
D: TRBD1
size: .
J: TRBJ1-2

DNA: TGTGCCAGCAGTCGACAGGTCCAAGAGACCCAGTACTTC
CDR3: CASSRQVQETQYF
V: TRBV11-2
D: .
size: .
J: TRBJ2-5

DNA: TGTGCCAGCAGCCGTCTGGGACAGACAAATCAGCCCCAGCATTTT
CDR3: CASSRLGQTNQPQHF
V: TRBV4-2
D: TRBD1
size: .
J: TRBJ1-5

DNA: TGTACCAGCAGCCTAGATGCGGGGGGGCCAGCAGATACGCAGTATTTT
CDR3: CTSSLDAGGPADTQYF
V: TRBV9
D: TRBD2
size: .
J: TRBJ2-3

DNA: TGTGCCAGCAGCCCCGACAGGGACTATGGCTACACCTTC
CDR3: CASSPDRDYGYTF
V: TRBV16
D: TRBD1
size: .
J: TRBJ1-2

DNA: TGTGCCAGCAGCTTAGTGGCTAGCGGGGACACCGGGGAGCTGTTTTTT
CDR3: CASSLVASGDTGELFF
V: TRBV7-6
D: TRBD2
size: .
J: TRBJ2-2

DNA: TGTGCCAGCAGCGTAGGTATAGATACGCAGTATTTT
CDR3: CASSVGIDTQYF
V: TRBV9
D: .
size: .
J: TRBJ2-3

DNA: TGTGCCAGCAGCGTTCACGGGGGGGAGACCCAGTACTTC
CDR3: CASSVHGGETQYF
V: TRBV9
D: TRBD2
size: .
J: TRBJ2-5

DNA: TGCGCCAGCAGCCAAGGGACAGGGCAAGGTCAGCCCCAGCATTTT
CDR3: CASSQGTGQGQPQHF
V: TRBV4-3
D: TRBD1
size: few
J: TRBJ1-5

DNA: TGTGCCAGCAGCTCCTCGACTAGCGGGGGGATCAATGAGCAGTTCTTC
CDR3: CASSSSTSGGINEQFF
V: TRBV7-8
D: TRBD2
size: .
J: TRBJ2-1

DNA: TGTGCCAGCAGCAGCCCCGACAGGGATAATCAGCCCCAGCATTTT
CDR3: CASSSPDRDNQPQHF
V: TRBV7-3
D: TRBD1
size: .
J: TRBJ1-5

DNA: TGCGCCAGCAGCCGGGGGACAGGGGAAGGGGGCAATCAGCCCCAGCATTTT
CDR3: CASSRGTGEGGNQPQHF
V: TRBV5-1
D: TRBD1
size: .
J: TRBJ1-5

DNA: TGTGCCACCAGCAGATCGAGGGTGACTGGGGCCAACGTCCTGACTTTC
CDR3: CATSRSRVTGANVLTF
V: TRBV15
D: .
size: once
J: TRBJ2-6

DNA: TGTGCCAGCAGCTTAGCTCTAAACTCCTACGAGCAGTACTTC
CDR3: CASSLALNSYEQYF
V: TRBV7-2
D: .
size: few
J: TRBJ2-7

DNA: TGTGCCAGCAGCCAAGATTACACCACCAGGGGGCCGGGCCGTACAGATACGCAGTATTTT
CDR3: CASSQDYTTRGPGRTDTQYF
V: TRBV3-1/TRBV3-2
D: TRBD1
size: .
J: TRBJ2-3